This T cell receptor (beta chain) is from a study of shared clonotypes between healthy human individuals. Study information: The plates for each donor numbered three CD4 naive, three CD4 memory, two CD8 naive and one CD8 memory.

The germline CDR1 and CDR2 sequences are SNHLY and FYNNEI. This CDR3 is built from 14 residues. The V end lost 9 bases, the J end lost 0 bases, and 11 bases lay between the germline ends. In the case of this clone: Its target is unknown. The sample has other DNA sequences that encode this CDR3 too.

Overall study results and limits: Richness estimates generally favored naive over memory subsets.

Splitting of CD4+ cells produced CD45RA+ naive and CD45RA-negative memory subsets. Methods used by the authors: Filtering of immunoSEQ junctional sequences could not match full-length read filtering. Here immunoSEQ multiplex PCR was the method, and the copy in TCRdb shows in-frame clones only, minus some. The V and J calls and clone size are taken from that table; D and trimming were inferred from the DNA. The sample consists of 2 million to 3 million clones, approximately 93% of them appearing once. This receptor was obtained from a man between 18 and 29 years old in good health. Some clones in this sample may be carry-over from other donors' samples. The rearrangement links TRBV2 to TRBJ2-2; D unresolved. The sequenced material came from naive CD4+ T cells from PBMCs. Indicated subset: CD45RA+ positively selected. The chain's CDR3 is CASRGPTNTGELFF. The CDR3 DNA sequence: TGTGCCAGTCGAGGACCGACGAACACCGGGGAGCTGTTTTTT.